This T cell receptor beta chain appears in the sequencing data of a study of OX40 agonist ivuxolimab in advanced cancers. The V end lost 3 bases, the J end lost 7 bases, and 16 bases lay between the germline ends. This CDR3 has 14 residues. Germline V gives CDR1 PRHDT, CDR2 FYEKMQ (reference sequence). This clone was detected once. Here immunoSEQ multiplex PCR was the method, and the copy in TCRdb shows in-frame clones only, minus some. The profile covers roughly 120,000 clones, with roughly 90% appearing a single time and around 0.81% taken by the ten largest. This TCR was sampled from an adult with an advanced solid tumor such as melanoma, head and neck, liver or kidney cancer. This chain connects TRBV13 to TRBJ2-7, with D hard to call. The specimen was CD4+ or CD8+ T cells sorted from blood, collected in a trial of the OX40 agonist ivuxolimab. CDR3 nucleotide sequence: TGTGCCAGCAGCTTCGCCAGTCGCGTCCCGGAGCAGTACTTC. It encodes CASSFASRVPEQYF.